This TCR beta chain was found in a study of shared clonotypes between healthy human individuals. General study points: Rarefaction indicated that sorted-subset sequencing remained incomplete although depth was large. Naive CD4 clonotype sharing across four donors was 4.5% to 6%.

Donors, healthy HIV-negative adults, lacked recent acute infections or vaccinations. With respect to this clone: Its antigen is not known.

Germline assignment: CDR1 LNHNV and CDR2 YYDKDF (reference sequence). CDR3 length: 14 residues. With 0 bases clipped from V and 4 bases from J, the junction kept 3 bases outside the gene matches. The repertoire was sequenced with immunoSEQ multiplex PCR; TCRdb's copy has only in-frame clones and lacks some. The data show 100,000 to 120,000 clones, around two thirds seen once. The specimen sequenced was memory CD8+ T cells sorted from blood. Subset denoted: CD45RO+ cells pooled with CCR7-negative TemRA cells. This rearrangement joins TRBV15 to TRBJ2-7, with 7 positions matching TRBD2. The receptor was isolated from a woman in her 30s in good health. The CDR3 nucleotides read TGTGCCACCAGCAGAGATTTCGGGAGGTACGAGCAGTACTTC. Translated: CATSRDFGRYEQYF.